Listed here is a single TCR beta chain. Antigen unknown. The data derive from a study of cytomegalovirus exposure and HLA in healthy donors. Study-level results: Roughly uniform depth of sequencing across donors was assumed in presence/absence analyses. When analyzed later, a missense DCLRE1C variant was found to be linked to TCR beta V- and J-gene trimming.

CDR3 length: 14 residues. V gave up 4 bases and J gave up 4 bases, with 13 bases separating them. Per germline, CDR1 SGHTA and CDR2 FQGTGA. PCR amplification relied on 60 Vbeta primers (plus 13 Jbeta primers). Data came from immunoSEQ multiplex PCR; TCRdb stores just in-frame clones and leaves some out. This repertoire shows 75,000 to 100,000 clones, approximately 76% found once; its top ten account for about 20%. This TCR came from a woman aged 55 to 70 in good health and CMV-seropositive. What was sequenced was PBMCs. The chain is built from TRBV7-3 and TRBJ1-1; the D gene is possibly TRBD1 (6 bases). This chain's CDR3 is CASSSRPDSTEAFF. The CDR3 DNA reads as TGTGCCAGCAGCTCGCGGCCGGACAGCACTGAAGCTTTCTTT.